These 11 T cell receptor beta chains originate from one sample sequenced in a study of T cell responses to AZD1222 COVID-19 vaccine. TCRdb keeps only in-frame clones here, not all; method: immunoSEQ multiplex PCR. The profile covers over 150,000 clones, with about 94% appearing a single time and less than 1.2% taken by the ten largest. This specimen consisted of peripheral blood, obtained 28 days after the second AZD1222 dose. The origin of the receptors is an adult who received the AZD1222 COVID-19 vaccine.

This clone was detected only once. This same CDR3 is encoded by further DNA sequences in the sample. The chain couples TRBV5-1 to TRBJ2-1; 8 bases fit TRBD2. V was clipped by 7 bases and J by 7 bases; unmatched bases: 10. The length of the CDR3 is 14 residues. Germline V gene data show CDR1 as SGHRS and CDR2 as YFSETQ. DNA of the CDR3: TGCGCCAGCTCCCCCGGGACGGGGGGGAATGAGCAGTTCTTC. Translated: CASSPGTGGNEQFF.

This rearrangement joins TRBV3-1 (or the pseudogene TRBV3-2) to TRBJ1-2; no clear D gene. The germline V gene has CDR1 LGHDT and CDR2 YNNKEL (reference sequence). This CDR3 region has 14 residues. Trimming pared 4 bases from V and 13 bases from J, leaving 22 bases between. The CDR3 region is CASSPQESPGFGTF. Written as DNA, the CDR3 is TGTGCCAGCAGCCCCCAAGAGTCCCCGGGCTTTGGCACCTTC.

CDR3: CASSAGAGRGSSYEQYF. In nucleotides, the CDR3 is TGTGCCAGCAGCGCCGGTGCAGGGCGGGGGAGCTCCTACGAGCAGTACTTC. V is TRBV7-9 and J is TRBJ2-7; TRBD2 agrees at 7 bases. The V segment lost 5 bases and the J segment 0 bases; nucleotides outside the gene matches: 13. In germline, CDR1 is SEHNR, CDR2 FQNEAQ (reference sequence). The CDR3 extends over 17 amino acids.

V is TRBV6-5 and J is TRBJ2-2, with 10 bases fitting TRBD1. The CDR3 runs to 15 residues. CDR1 and CDR2 (germline): MNHEY, SVGAGI. V lost 5 bases and J lost 3; bases outside the gene matches: 3. CDR3 DNA: TGTGCCAGCAGTACCGGGACAGGGGACACCGGGGAGCTGTTTTTT. Translating it yields CASSTGTGDTGELFF.

The genes are TRBV29-1 and TRBJ1-1; D not certain. V lost 7 bases and J 0 bases, leaving 15 bases between the germline ends. Germline V gives CDR1 SQVTM, CDR2 ANQGSEA. CDR3 length: 14 residues. This CDR3 is CSAGPGSLNTEAFF. The CDR3 DNA reads as TGCAGCGCTGGCCCTGGATCCCTGAACACTGAAGCTTTCTTT.

The J gene is TRBJ1-4, the V gene TRBV7-8; TRBD1 is a possible D gene (5 bases). The CDR3 has 13 residues. V was pared by 4 bases and J by 8 bases, with 11 bases between. Per germline, CDR1 SGHVS and CDR2 FQNEAQ. CDR3 loop: CASSSGRTEKLFF. As DNA, the CDR3 is TGTGCCAGCAGCTCGGGACGGACGGAAAAACTGTTTTTT.

CDR3 loop: CASSVADNSGNTIYF. DNA for the CDR3: TGTGCCAGCAGCGTCGCGGACAACTCCGGAAACACCATATATTTT. J is TRBJ1-3 and V is TRBV9; tentatively, D is TRBD1 (5 bases). The CDR3 is 15 residues long. The germline CDR1 and CDR2 sequences are SGDLS and YYNGEE. Trimming cost V 2 bases and J 4 bases, with 13 bases left between them. Full variable domain (outside the CDR3, taken from reference TRBV9 and TRBJ1-3): DSGVTQTPKHLITATGQRVTLRCSPRSGDLSVYWYQQSLDQGLQFLIQYYNGEERAKGNILERFSAQQFPDLHSELNLSSLELGDSALYFCASSVADNSGNTIYFGEGSWLTVV.

The rearrangement links TRBV14 to TRBJ2-7; TRBD1 matches at 8 bases. The CDR3 loop spans 15 amino acids. Germline lookup yields CDR1 SGHDN and CDR2 FVKESK. J lost 5 bases, V lost 2 bases, and 8 bases had no gene match. For the CDR3, the DNA is TGTGCCAGCAGCCAATCCGGACAGGGTAGGAACGAGCAGTACTTC. This codes for CASSQSGQGRNEQYF.

This rearrangement joins TRBV4-2 to TRBJ2-3; 10 positions match TRBD2. V lost 4 bases, J lost 4 bases, and 14 bases stayed unmatched. Looked up from germline, CDR1 is LGHNA and CDR2 is YNFKEQ. This CDR3 has 18 residues. Here the CDR3 DNA reads TGTGCCAGCAGCCTCAAGCCCCTGGCTAGCGGGGGAGCAGATACGCAGTATTTT. Protein product: CASSLKPLASGGADTQYF.

V and J are TRBV5-1 and TRBJ2-1; 7 bases line up with TRBD1. In germline, CDR1 is SGHRS, CDR2 YFSETQ. The CDR3 extends over 13 amino acids. With 2 bases clipped from V and 7 bases from J, the junction kept 3 bases outside the gene matches. This chain's CDR3 is CASSLRDRNEQFF. The CDR3 nucleotides are TGCGCCAGCAGCTTAAGGGACAGAAATGAGCAGTTCTTC.

V is TRBV5-1 and J is TRBJ2-1; 7 bases match TRBD2. This CDR3 comprises 16 residues. Germline V gene lookup returns CDR1 SGHRS and CDR2 YFSETQ. V shed 1 base and J 7 bases; nucleotides not matched to a gene: 11. The CDR3 DNA reads TGCGCCAGCAGCTTGTGGGGGGGTTTAAGTGGAAATGAGCAGTTCTTC. Translating gives CASSLWGGLSGNEQFF. The variable domain in full, completed from reference TRBV5-1 and TRBJ2-1, reads KAGVTQTPRYLIKTRGQQVTLSCSPISGHRSVSWYQQTPGQGLQFLFEYFSETQRNKGNFPGRFSGRQFSNSRSEMNVSTLELGDSALYLCASSLWGGLSGNEQFFGPGTRLTVL.